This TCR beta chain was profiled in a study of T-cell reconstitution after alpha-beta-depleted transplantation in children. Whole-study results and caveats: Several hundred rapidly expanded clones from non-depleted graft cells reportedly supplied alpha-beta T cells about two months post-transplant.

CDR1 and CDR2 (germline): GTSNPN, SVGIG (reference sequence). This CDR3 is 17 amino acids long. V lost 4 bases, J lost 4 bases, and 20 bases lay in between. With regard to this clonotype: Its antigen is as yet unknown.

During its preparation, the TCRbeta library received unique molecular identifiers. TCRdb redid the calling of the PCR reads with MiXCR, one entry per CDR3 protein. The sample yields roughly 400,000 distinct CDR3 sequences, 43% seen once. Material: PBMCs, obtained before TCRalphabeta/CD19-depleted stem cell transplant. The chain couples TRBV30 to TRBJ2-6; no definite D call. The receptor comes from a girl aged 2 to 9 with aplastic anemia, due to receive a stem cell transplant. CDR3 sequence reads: CAWTAGWPHPGANVLTF. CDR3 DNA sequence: TGTGCCTGGACCGCAGGCTGGCCCCACCCCGGGGCCAACGTCCTGACTTTC.